The TCR beta chain under discussion was sequenced for a study of vaccination effects on CD4 cells after COVID-19. Turning to the study itself: Three convalescent patients gave early and late post-vaccination samples.

The germline gives CDR1 SGHRS, CDR2 YFSETQ. J gave up 3 bases and V 0 bases, and 4 bases lay outside the gene matches. The CDR3 has 16 residues. ViraFEST assay sequencing came after antigen-specific CD4+ T cells were expanded with viral peptide pools. Following 10 days of culture, CD4+ T cells were isolated. PCR confirmed that the person was infected with SARS-CoV-2 between March and December 2020. Each participant received a vaccine that was either BNT162b2 or mRNA-1273, given as two doses. Sequenced by immunoSEQ multiplex PCR; TCRdb stores in-frame clones only, minus some. The sample lists 17,000 or so clones; about 76% were seen once. Notes on this clone: Its antigen is currently unknown.

Sequencing used CD4+ T cells from PBMCs cultured with SARS-CoV-2 spike peptides, obtained after COVID-19 vaccination. The chain couples TRBV5-1 to TRBJ2-1; 9 bases agree with TRBD2. The sequence was collected from a human donor who had a prior SARS-CoV-2 infection. The CDR3 bases are TGCGCCAGCAGCTTGGGTGGTAGCGGGAGCTACAATGAGCAGTTCTTC. It specifies CASSLGGSGSYNEQFF.